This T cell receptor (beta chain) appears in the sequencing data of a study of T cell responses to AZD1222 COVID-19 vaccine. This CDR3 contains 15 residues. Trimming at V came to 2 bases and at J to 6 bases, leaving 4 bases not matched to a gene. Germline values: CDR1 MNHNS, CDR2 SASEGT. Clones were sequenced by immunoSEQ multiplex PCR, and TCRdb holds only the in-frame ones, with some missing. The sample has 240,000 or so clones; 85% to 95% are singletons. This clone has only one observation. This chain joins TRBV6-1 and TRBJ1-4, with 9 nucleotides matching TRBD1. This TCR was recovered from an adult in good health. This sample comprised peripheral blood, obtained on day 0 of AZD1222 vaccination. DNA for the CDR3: TGTGCCAGCAGTGAACGGGACAGGGTTGATGAAAAACTGTTTTTT. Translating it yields CASSERDRVDEKLFF.